This T cell receptor beta chain was captured in a study of T cell responses to AZD1222 COVID-19 vaccine. The table came from immunoSEQ multiplex PCR; TCRdb's copy has only in-frame clones and leaves some out. The profile shows about 120,000 clones, 92% of them singletons. This clone has only one observation. Its target is unknown. Findings and caveats of the study: Donor demographics were predominantly white British with a female majority; clonal diversity may be underestimated. Just a handful of AZD1222 recipients tested seropositive at baseline. Sampled repertoires all dated from after the peak T cell response.

The sequenced sample was peripheral blood, obtained 28 days after the second AZD1222 dose. This TCR was sampled from an adult who received the AZD1222 COVID-19 vaccine.

Here the CDR3 DNA reads TGTGCCAGCAGCTTGAGTAGCACAGATACGCAGTATTTT. This sequence encodes CASSLSSTDTQYF. The V call is TRBV5-5, the J call TRBJ2-3; D not certain. The germline CDR1 and CDR2 sequences are SGHKS and YYEKEE (reference sequence). The CDR3 has 13 amino acids. V lost 1 base and J lost 0, with 3 bases in between.